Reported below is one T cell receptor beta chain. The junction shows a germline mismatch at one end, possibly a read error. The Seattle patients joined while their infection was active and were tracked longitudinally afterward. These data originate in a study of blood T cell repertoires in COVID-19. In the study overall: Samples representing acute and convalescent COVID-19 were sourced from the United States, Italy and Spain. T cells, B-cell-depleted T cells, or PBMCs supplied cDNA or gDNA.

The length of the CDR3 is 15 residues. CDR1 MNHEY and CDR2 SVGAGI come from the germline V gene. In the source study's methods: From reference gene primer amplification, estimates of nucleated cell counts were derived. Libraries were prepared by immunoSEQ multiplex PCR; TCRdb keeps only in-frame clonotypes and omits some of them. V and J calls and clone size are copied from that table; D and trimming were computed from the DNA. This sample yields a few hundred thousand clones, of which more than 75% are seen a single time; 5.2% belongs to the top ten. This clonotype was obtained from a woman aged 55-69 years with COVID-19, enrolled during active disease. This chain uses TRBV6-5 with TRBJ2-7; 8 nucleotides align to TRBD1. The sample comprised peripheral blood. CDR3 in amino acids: CASSYSPGQDYEQYF. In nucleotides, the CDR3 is TGTGCCAGCAGTTACAGCCCGGGACAGGACTACGAACAGTACTTC.